This T cell receptor (beta chain) was identified in a study of CD8 T cells in Susac syndrome. The CDR3 contains 15 residues. CDR1 and CDR2 (germline): SGHTA, FQGTGA. Losses at the gene ends were 5 bases for V and 5 bases for J; bases not matched to a gene: 7. An input of about 0.5 to 1 ug of RNA was subjected to reverse transcription using random hexamers. Amplification of TCR beta CDR3 was carried out by immunoSEQ multiplex PCR, which covered 54 Vbeta and 13 Jbeta segments. TCRdb re-called the immunoSEQ multiplex PCR reads through MiXCR, storing one row per CDR3 protein. Counted here are tens of thousands of distinct CDR3 sequences, 93% occurring once; the ten biggest clones make up approximately 0.49%. Overall study findings and caveats: The authors acknowledged that their TCR sequencing and HLA analysis involved a relatively small number of individuals.

Remarks on this clonotype: Its target is not known.

CD8+ and CD4+ blood T cells underwent TCR beta sequencing. Patients with stable or active relapsing-remitting disease, all of them treatment-naive, made up the multiple sclerosis controls. The J gene is TRBJ2-1, the V gene TRBV7-3, with TRBD2 identical over 9 bases. Sequencing was carried out using CD8+ T cells from PBMCs. This TCR was sampled from a human donor with multiple sclerosis. This CDR3 is CASSPLAGLNNEQFF. Written as DNA, the CDR3 is TGTGCCAGCAGCCCGCTAGCGGGGCTCAACAATGAGCAGTTCTTC.